This passage covers 18 T cell receptor beta chains from one sample sequenced in a study of CD8+ T cells in alopecia areata. It was cDNA, reverse transcribed from extracted RNA, that served as the sequencing template. The method was immunoSEQ multiplex PCR; TCRdb's version includes in-frame clones alone and lacks a portion of them. The table has about 190,000 clones, 45% to 65% seen once. Treatment: oral pan-JAK inhibitor, 5-10 mg twice daily. Specimen: CD4+ T cells sorted from blood, collected at week 4, from a patient treated with tofacitinib. The receptors derive from a human donor with alopecia areata.

This clone was seen a handful of times. The chain couples TRBV29-1 to TRBJ1-5; TRBD1 agrees at 10 bases. The length of the CDR3 is 15 residues. Germline CDR1 and CDR2: SQVTM and ANQGSEA. V trimming: 0 bases; J trimming: 6 bases; junction bases outside the gene matches: 5. The CDR3, as DNA: TGCAGCGTTGAAGACATCCGGGACAGGGGTCAGCCCCAGCATTTT. Encoded protein: CSVEDIRDRGQPQHF.

This clone was seen a few times. The J gene is TRBJ2-5, the V gene TRBV27; D is undetermined. Deletions cut 0 bases from V and 5 bases from J, with 13 bases between. Per germline, CDR1 MNHEY and CDR2 SMNVEV (reference sequence). This CDR3 spans 15 amino acids. This CDR3 reads CASSLSQRGRETQYF. Here the CDR3 DNA reads TGTGCCAGCAGTTTATCGCAGAGAGGAAGGGAGACCCAGTACTTC.

The chain couples TRBV29-1 to TRBJ1-3; D not certain. The ends were cut back, 7 bases at V and 4 bases at J, with 17 bases in the middle. This CDR3 spans 14 amino acids. Germline-derived CDR1 and CDR2 are SQVTM and ANQGSEA. The CDR3 DNA is TGCAGCGCCCGCCCCGCGGATTTCGGAAACACCATATATTTT. This gives the protein CSARPADFGNTIYF.

The chain couples TRBV2 to TRBJ2-3; 9 nucleotides align to TRBD2. The germline gives CDR1 SNHLY, CDR2 FYNNEI. The V segment lost 6 bases and the J segment 0 bases; nucleotides outside the gene matches: 4. This CDR3 is built from 15 residues. Here the CDR3 reads CASRREGASTDTQYF. The CDR3 DNA sequence: TGTGCCAGCAGGCGGGAGGGAGCTAGCACAGATACGCAGTATTTT.

This clone was counted only a few times. Other DNA sequences in the same sample also yield this CDR3. The chain couples TRBV29-1 to TRBJ2-7, with TRBD1 identical over 7 bases. J lost 2 bases, V lost 6 bases, and 4 bases had no gene match. CDR1 and CDR2 from the germline V gene are SQVTM and ANQGSEA. The CDR3 extends over 12 amino acids. CDR3 protein: CSVGQGAYEQYF. The CDR3 DNA reads TGCAGCGTCGGGCAGGGGGCCTACGAGCAGTACTTC.

The V call is TRBV23-1, the J call TRBJ1-5; maybe TRBD1 (5 bases). TRBV23-1 is known as an ORF, though its function is uncertain. Trimming took 1 base from V and 0 from J, leaving 10 bases between them. The CDR3 length is 16 residues. Here the CDR3 reads CASSQFRGTSNQPQHF. DNA of the CDR3: TGCGCCAGCAGTCAATTCCGGGGGACTAGCAATCAGCCCCAGCATTTT.

The V and J genes are TRBV18 and TRBJ2-3; the D is unclear. Trimming took off 0 bases at V and 10 bases at J, with 11 bases between the two ends. Germline lookup yields CDR1 KGHSH and CDR2 LQKENI. The CDR3 covers 13 residues. The DNA for the CDR3 is TGTGCCAGCTCACCACCTTCGGACCGCGCGCAGTATTTT. Translated, it gives CASSPPSDRAQYF.

This chain links TRBV29-1 with TRBJ2-1; either TRBD1 or TRBD2 may fit D (5 bases each). The CDR3 runs to 14 residues. CDR1 is SQVTM, CDR2 ANQGSEA, per germline. Trimming took 4 bases from V and 8 from J, leaving 18 bases between them. CDR3 DNA: TGCAGCGTTGGCGTTTTGGGGGTTCGTTATGAGCAGTTCTTC. Amino acids: CSVGVLGVRYEQFF.

This clone has a handful of counts. The rearrangement uses TRBV4-3 and TRBJ1-4; weak D call: TRBD1 (5 bases). There are 16 residues in the CDR3. V lost 4 bases, J lost 3 bases, and 15 bases lay in between. Per the germline V gene, CDR1 is LGHNA and CDR2 is YSLEER. The CDR3 coding sequence is TGCGCCAGCAGCCGAGAGGGGAATCGTGCTAATGAAAAACTGTTTTTT. It encodes CASSREGNRANEKLFF.

This clone has more than one count but fewer than ten. The chain joins TRBV29-1 to TRBJ2-3; the D is unclear. CDR1 SQVTM and CDR2 ANQGSEA come from the germline V gene. The V gene lost 3 bases and the J gene lost 6 bases, with 16 bases spanning the gap. This CDR3 has 14 amino acids. The CDR3 sequence is CSVDKTLARDTQYF. The CDR3 region has the DNA TGCAGCGTTGATAAGACACTGGCGCGGGATACGCAGTATTTT.

The CDR3 loop is CASSVGTANTEAFF. For the CDR3, the DNA is TGTGCCAGCAGTGTTGGGACGGCGAACACTGAAGCTTTCTTT. The chain recombines TRBV25-1 with TRBJ1-1; D is possibly TRBD1 (5 bases). This CDR3 comprises 14 residues. Germline V gene lookup returns CDR1 MGHDK and CDR2 SYGVNS. Trimming pared 4 bases from V and 1 base from J, leaving 10 bases between.

This chain uses TRBV6-6 with TRBJ2-5; D remains ambiguous. The CDR3 is 14 residues long. Between the trimmed V and J ends, which lost 6 bases and 1 base, there was a span of 12 bases. The germline V gene encodes CDR1 MNHNY and CDR2 SVGAGI (reference sequence). The CDR3 is CASSLNRIQETQYF. CDR3 nucleotide sequence: TGTGCCAGCAGCCTAAACAGAATCCAAGAGACCCAGTACTTC.

This clone came up a few times. The gene calls are TRBV29-1 and TRBJ1-1; D might be TRBD1 (6 bases). V lost 6 bases, J lost 1 base, and 12 bases lay in between. Looked up from germline, CDR1 is SQVTM and CDR2 is ANQGSEA. CDR3 length: 13 residues. CDR3 sequence: CSVRDRRNTEAFF. The CDR3 bases are TGCAGCGTCCGAGACAGGAGGAACACTGAAGCTTTCTTT.

V is TRBV9 and J is TRBJ2-2; 10 bases map to TRBD2. Germline CDR1 SGDLS, CDR2 YYNGEE. This CDR3 region has 15 residues. V dropped 4 bases and J dropped 5; count of bases not matched to a gene: 5. The CDR3 DNA sequence: TGTGCCAGCAGCCCTCAGCGGGAGGGGACCGGGGAGCTGTTTTTT. Translating it yields CASSPQREGTGELFF.

This sequence joins TRBV29-1 and TRBJ1-2; TRBD1 matches 8 bases. V lost 6 bases, J lost 8 bases, and 11 bases stayed unmatched. This CDR3 is 13 amino acids long. Germline CDR1 SQVTM, CDR2 ANQGSEA. Here the CDR3 DNA reads TGCAGCGTGGCCGGACAGGGCCGTGGGGGCTACACCTTC. This encodes CSVAGQGRGGYTF.

This rearrangement joins TRBV29-1 to TRBJ1-2; the match to TRBD1 covers 8 bases. Germline V lookup: CDR1 SQVTM, CDR2 ANQGSEA. V lost 8 bases and J lost 4; bases outside the gene matches: 9. The CDR3 spans 13 residues. Here the CDR3 reads CSTSDRVRYGYTF. CDR3 nucleotides: TGCAGCACCTCGGACAGGGTTCGCTATGGCTACACCTTC.

This clone has a handful of counts. This chain links TRBV6-5 with TRBJ1-5, with D perhaps matching TRBD1 (5 bases). CDR1 is MNHEY and CDR2 is SVGAGI in the germline V gene. This CDR3 is built from 14 residues. V shed 7 bases and J shed 9 bases, with 19 bases lying between them. CDR3 region: CASNTREGIMPQHF. As DNA, the CDR3 is TGTGCCAGCAATACCAGGGAGGGGATCATGCCCCAGCATTTT.

The chain employs TRBV6-1 and TRBJ1-1; 7 positions match TRBD1. V gave up 3 bases and J gave up 1 base; unmatched junction bases: 8. Germline V lookup: CDR1 MNHNS, CDR2 SASEGT. This CDR3 has 16 amino acids. Written as DNA, the CDR3 is TGTGCCAGCAGTGACCGCCGAGGGACAGCGAACACTGAAGCTTTCTTT. Residues: CASSDRRGTANTEAFF.